One and the same sample provided the 20 T cell receptor beta chains below, sequenced in a study of cytomegalovirus exposure and HLA in healthy donors. PCR was performed using 60 Vbeta and 13 Jbeta primers. Method: immunoSEQ multiplex PCR; TCRdb's copy keeps in-frame clones and lacks some. Counted here are fewer than 250,000 clones, around 86% occurring once; the ten biggest clones make up roughly 10%. Sequences were obtained from PBMCs. These receptor sequences come from a woman aged 45 to 65 in good health and CMV-seropositive.

This clone occurred a few times. The V and J genes are TRBV6-1 and TRBJ1-1; 7 bases line up with TRBD1. The CDR3 covers 15 residues. Unmatched junction bases numbered 6, after V lost 5 bases and J lost 0 bases. From germline, CDR1 is MNHNS and CDR2 SASEGT. CDR3 protein: CASSSLTGMNTEAFF. DNA for the CDR3: TGTGCCAGCAGTTCCCTGACAGGGATGAACACTGAAGCTTTCTTT.

The V call is TRBV19, the J call TRBJ1-5; D is perhaps TRBD1 (5 bases). The CDR3 loop spans 15 amino acids. Trimming shortened V by 10 bases and J by 9 bases, and 25 bases separated the two germline ends. The germline CDR1 and CDR2 sequences are LNHDA and SQIVND (reference sequence). The CDR3 spells CATKQDDGINGPQHF. In nucleotides, the CDR3 is TGTGCCACCAAACAGGACGACGGTATCAATGGGCCCCAGCATTTT.

The gene calls are TRBV30 and TRBJ1-1, with D uncertain. V was cut by 8 bases and J by 4 bases, with 17 bases left in between. The CDR3 is 13 residues long. Germline V gives CDR1 GTSNPN, CDR2 SVGIG (reference sequence). The CDR3 bases are TGTGCCCTGCAAGGTGGAGGGAGCACTGAAGCTTTCTTT. As protein: CALQGGGSTEAFF.

The chain uses TRBV5-5 and TRBJ1-5; tentative D call: TRBD1 (5 bases). The CDR3 covers 14 residues. Trimming pared 0 bases from V and 3 bases from J, leaving 7 bases between. CDR1 SGHKS and CDR2 YYEKEE come from the germline V gene (reference sequence). The CDR3 sequence is CASSLGQNNQPQHF. The CDR3 DNA reads TGTGCCAGCAGCTTGGGACAGAACAATCAGCCCCAGCATTTT.

The chain recombines TRBV5-1 with TRBJ1-1; TRBD1 matches 10 bases. The germline gives CDR1 SGHRS, CDR2 YFSETQ. CDR3 size: 14 residues. V was clipped by 2 bases and J by 6 bases; unmatched bases: 4. The CDR3 nucleotides read TGCGCCAGCAGCTTAAGACAGGGGGCTGCTGAAGCTTTCTTT. Its protein product is CASSLRQGAAEAFF.

CDR3: CASRYGLPGQGITYEQYF. As DNA, the CDR3 is TGTGCCAGCAGATACGGATTACCGGGACAGGGGATAACCTACGAGCAGTACTTC. This chain joins TRBV2 and TRBJ2-7; 10 nucleotides match TRBD1. The trim removed 6 bases at V and 2 bases at J, leaving 16 bases unmatched. This CDR3 is 18 amino acids long. Germline CDR1 is SNHLY and CDR2 is FYNNEI.

This chain links TRBV6-6 with TRBJ1-4, with TRBD1 identical over 9 bases. Trimming cost V 5 bases and J 1 base; bases outside gene matches: 2. Germline lookup yields CDR1 MNHNY and CDR2 SVGAGI (reference sequence). The length of the CDR3 is 15 residues. The chain's CDR3 is CASSQDRGTNEKLFF. The CDR3 DNA sequence: TGTGCCAGCAGTCAGGACAGGGGAACTAATGAAAAACTGTTTTTT.

This chain connects TRBV7-2 to TRBJ2-5; tentative D call: TRBD2 (6 bases). Germline V gene lookup returns CDR1 SGHTA and CDR2 FQGNSA. Trimming shortened V by 4 bases and J by 2 bases, and 14 bases separated the two germline ends. The CDR3 has 15 amino acids. CDR3 in DNA: TGTGCCAGCAGCTCCTGGGTGGGGGGTCAAGAGACCCAGTACTTC. Its translation is CASSSWVGGQETQYF.

The gene calls are TRBV19 and TRBJ2-1, with a possible D match to TRBD2 (5 bases). V was cut by 3 bases and J by 6 bases, with 9 bases left in between. Germline-derived CDR1 and CDR2 are LNHDA and SQIVND (reference sequence). The CDR3 covers 13 residues. The CDR3 DNA is TGTGCCAGTAGTATTTCGGGGTTCAATGAGCAGTTCTTC. Protein: CASSISGFNEQFF.

The V and J genes are TRBV19 and TRBJ1-5; possible D gene TRBD1, 5 bases. CDR1 is LNHDA and CDR2 is SQIVND in the germline V gene (reference sequence). Trimming took off 5 bases at V and 0 bases at J, with 17 bases between the two ends. The CDR3 runs to 17 residues. CDR3 loop: CASSPRGAGYSNQPQHF. CDR3 bases: TGTGCCAGTAGTCCCCGCGGGGCGGGATATAGCAATCAGCCCCAGCATTTT.

The chain carries TRBV19 and TRBJ1-1, with TRBD1 as a possible D gene (6 bases). Trimming pared 6 bases from V and 0 bases from J, leaving 11 bases between. The CDR3 runs 14 residues. Germline CDR1 LNHDA, CDR2 SQIVND (reference sequence). The CDR3 reads CASRDSNMNTEAFF. CDR3 nucleotide sequence: TGTGCCAGTAGGGACAGCAACATGAACACTGAAGCTTTCTTT.

V gene TRBV4-1 combines with J gene TRBJ2-7; TRBD1 aligns across 11 bases. The V gene end was trimmed by 2 bases and the J gene end by 0 bases; junction bases not matched to a gene: 3. The CDR3 has 16 residues. The germline V gene has CDR1 MGHRA and CDR2 YSYEKL. The DNA for the CDR3 is TGCGCCAGCAGCCAACCTGGGACAGGGGGCTCCTACGAGCAGTACTTC. Its translation is CASSQPGTGGSYEQYF.

This clone appeared a few times. The V call is TRBV7-2, the J call TRBJ2-7, with 9 bases identical to TRBD2. This CDR3 region has 15 residues. Germline V gene data show CDR1 as SGHTA and CDR2 as FQGNSA. Trimming removed 2 bases from V and 2 bases from J; junction bases left unmatched: 4. As DNA, the CDR3 is TGTGCCAGCAGCTTATTGGCGGGGGGGCCCTACGAGCAGTACTTC. Protein sequence: CASSLLAGGPYEQYF.

This clone has more than one count but fewer than ten. The chain has TRBV19 and TRBJ1-3, with a weak D call TRBD1 (6 bases). Germline loops: CDR1 LNHDA, CDR2 SQIVND (reference sequence). V shed 3 bases and J shed 4 bases, with 16 bases lying between them. The CDR3 spans 16 residues. CDR3 bases: TGTGCCAGTAGTATCAGGGGACTACGAACCGGAAACACCATATATTTT. Amino acids: CASSIRGLRTGNTIYF.

J is TRBJ1-6 and V is TRBV7-9; possible D gene TRBD1, 6 bases. Trimming shortened V by 5 bases and J by 5 bases, and 13 bases separated the two germline ends. The germline V gene encodes CDR1 SEHNR and CDR2 FQNEAQ (reference sequence). The CDR3 extends over 15 amino acids. CDR3 coding DNA: TGTGCCAGCAGCAGTCGGGGACATAATAATTCACCCCTCCACTTT. Encoded protein: CASSSRGHNNSPLHF.

This chain uses TRBV7-8 with TRBJ1-1; 9 nucleotides align to TRBD1. The CDR3 covers 16 residues. CDR1 is SGHVS, CDR2 FQNEAQ, per germline. Unmatched junction bases numbered 8, after V lost 1 base and J lost 5 bases. The CDR3 is CASSLGYRTGVTEAFF. CDR3 nucleotide sequence: TGTGCCAGCAGCTTAGGATATCGGACAGGGGTTACTGAAGCTTTCTTT.

The chain uses TRBV7-3 and TRBJ2-1; 12 nucleotides line up with TRBD1. CDR3 size: 14 residues. Germline CDR1 SGHTA, CDR2 FQGTGA. V trimming: 4 bases; J trimming: 8 bases; junction bases outside the gene matches: 3. The CDR3 nucleotides are TGTGCCAGCAGCTCTGGGACAGGGGGCGATGAGCAGTTCTTC. Protein: CASSSGTGGDEQFF.

The chain is built from TRBV27 and TRBJ1-4, with no clear D. The CDR3 has 14 amino acids. V lost 5 bases and J lost 8, with 15 bases in between. CDR1 is MNHEY, CDR2 SMNVEV, per germline (reference sequence). The CDR3 coding sequence is TGTGCCAGCAGTCCGAGGGCCCCGGGGGAAAAACTGTTTTTT. Protein sequence: CASSPRAPGEKLFF.

The gene calls are TRBV4-1 and TRBJ1-3, with 7 bases that match TRBD1. The CDR3 spans 17 residues. Germline CDR1 reads MGHRA; CDR2 reads YSYEKL. V dropped 4 bases and J dropped 2; count of bases not matched to a gene: 11. CDR3 bases: TGCGCCAGCAGCCGAGAATACAGGGGAAGCGCTGGAAACACCATATATTTT. This translates into CASSREYRGSAGNTIYF.

The V call is TRBV7-6, the J call TRBJ2-5; D remains ambiguous. The germline V and J ends were trimmed by 2 bases and 3 bases, with 7 bases remaining between them. This CDR3 contains 13 residues. Germline values: CDR1 SGHVS, CDR2 FNYEAQ. The CDR3, as DNA: TGTGCCAGCAGCTTACCGCCAGAAGAGACCCAGTACTTC. This encodes CASSLPPEETQYF.